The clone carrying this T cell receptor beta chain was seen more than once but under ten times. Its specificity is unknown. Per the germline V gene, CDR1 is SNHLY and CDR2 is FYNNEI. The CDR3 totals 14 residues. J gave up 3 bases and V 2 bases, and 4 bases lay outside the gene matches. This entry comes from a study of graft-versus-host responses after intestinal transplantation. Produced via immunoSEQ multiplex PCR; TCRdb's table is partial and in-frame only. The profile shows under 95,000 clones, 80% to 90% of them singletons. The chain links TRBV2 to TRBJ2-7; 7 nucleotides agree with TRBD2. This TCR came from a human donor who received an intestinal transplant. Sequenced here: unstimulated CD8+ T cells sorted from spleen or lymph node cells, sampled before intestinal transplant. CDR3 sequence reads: CASSEFRDYYEQYF. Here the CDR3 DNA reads TGTGCCAGCAGTGAATTCCGGGACTACTACGAGCAGTACTTC.